The sequence of this TCR beta chain was determined in a study of T-cell memory formation after mild COVID-19. This clonotype was detected a few times. Antigen specificity is unknown. Regarding the study as a whole: Contracting CD4+ clones were located mainly in CM and EM, and CD8+ clones in EMRA.

TCRdb redid the calling of the 5' RACE reads with MiXCR, one entry per CDR3 protein. The sample has approximately 390,000 distinct CDR3 sequences, approximately 15% seen once. The CDR3 is 14 residues long. V was shortened by 5 bases and J by 6 bases, with 16 bases between the two germline ends. The V gene's germline CDR1 is SGHVS and CDR2 FQNEAQ. The clonotype originates from a man aged 18 to 30 who had mild COVID-19 (a few samples of this study predate the infection). Cell type and time point are not known. Input material: PBMCs or a T cell subset sorted from them (not recorded which). The chain has TRBV7-8 and TRBJ1-1; D perhaps matches TRBD1 (5 bases). The DNA of the CDR3 is TGTGCCAGCAGCCGAGGAAGGCAGGGCTCTGAAGCTTTCTTT. It translates to CASSRGRQGSEAFF.